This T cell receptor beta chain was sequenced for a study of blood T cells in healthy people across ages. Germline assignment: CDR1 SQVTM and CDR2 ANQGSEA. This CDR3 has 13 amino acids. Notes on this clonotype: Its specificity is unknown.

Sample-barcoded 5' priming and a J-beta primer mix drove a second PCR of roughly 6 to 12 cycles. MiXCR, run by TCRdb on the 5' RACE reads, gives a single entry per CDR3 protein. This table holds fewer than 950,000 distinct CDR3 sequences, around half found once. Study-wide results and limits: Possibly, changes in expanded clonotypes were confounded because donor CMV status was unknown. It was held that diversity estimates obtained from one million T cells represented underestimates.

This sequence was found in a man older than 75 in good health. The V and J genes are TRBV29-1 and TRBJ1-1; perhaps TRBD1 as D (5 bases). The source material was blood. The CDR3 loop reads CASGGRLGTEAFF. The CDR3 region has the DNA TGCGCGTCGGGGGGGAGGTTGGGCACTGAAGCTTTCTTT.